This T cell receptor (beta chain) emerged from a study of blood T cell repertoires in COVID-19. Across the whole study: Sites in the United States, Italy and Spain provided acute and convalescent COVID-19 samples. Sources were T cells, B-cell-depleted T cells, or PBMCs; the material itself was cDNA or gDNA.

CDR1 and CDR2 (germline): SGHRS, YFSETQ. The CDR3 is 14 residues long. The V gene lost 2 bases and the J gene lost 0 bases, with 8 bases spanning the gap. Seattle enrolled patients during active infection and tracked them longitudinally. Study processing details: Reference gene primer amplification gave estimated nucleated cell counts. Method: immunoSEQ multiplex PCR; TCRdb's copy keeps in-frame clones and lacks some. V and J calls and clone size are as listed in that table; D and trimming were resolved from the DNA. The table has hundreds of thousands of clones, over 85% seen once; the top ten hold over 8.5%.

The chain is built from TRBV5-1 and TRBJ1-2; D is ambiguous. The sequencing input was peripheral blood. This clonotype originated in a woman in her thirties with COVID-19, enrolled during active disease. CDR3 in amino acids: CASSLSSANYGYTF. The CDR3 DNA sequence: TGCGCCAGCAGCTTAAGTTCGGCTAACTATGGCTACACCTTC.